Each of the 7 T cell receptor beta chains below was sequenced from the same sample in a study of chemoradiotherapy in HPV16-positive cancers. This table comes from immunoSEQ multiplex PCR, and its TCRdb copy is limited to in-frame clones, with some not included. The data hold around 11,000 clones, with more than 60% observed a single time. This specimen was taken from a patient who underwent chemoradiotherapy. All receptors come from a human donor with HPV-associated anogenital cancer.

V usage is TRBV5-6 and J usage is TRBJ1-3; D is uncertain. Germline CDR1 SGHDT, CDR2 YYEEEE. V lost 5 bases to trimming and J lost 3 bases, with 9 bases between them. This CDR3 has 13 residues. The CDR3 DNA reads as TGTGCCAGCAGTCCCCCAGGTGGAAACACCATATATTTT. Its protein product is CASSPPGGNTIYF. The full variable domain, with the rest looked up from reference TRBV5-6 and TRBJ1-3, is DAGVTQSPTHLIKTRGQQVTLRCSPKSGHDTVSWYQQALGQGPQFIFQYYEEEERQRGNFPDRFSGHQFPNYSSELNVNALLLGDSALYLCASSPPGGNTIYFGEGSWLTVV.

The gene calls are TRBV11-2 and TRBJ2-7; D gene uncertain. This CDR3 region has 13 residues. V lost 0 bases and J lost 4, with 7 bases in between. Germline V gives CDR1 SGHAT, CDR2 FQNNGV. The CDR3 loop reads CASSLDFGYEQYF. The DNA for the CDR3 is TGTGCCAGCAGCTTAGACTTTGGGTACGAGCAGTACTTC.

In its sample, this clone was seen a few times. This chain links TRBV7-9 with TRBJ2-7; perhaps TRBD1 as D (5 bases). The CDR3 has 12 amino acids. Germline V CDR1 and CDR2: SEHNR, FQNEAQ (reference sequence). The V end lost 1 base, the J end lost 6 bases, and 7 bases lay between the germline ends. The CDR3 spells CASSLEGLEQYF. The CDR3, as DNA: TGTGCCAGCAGCTTAGAGGGGCTCGAGCAGTACTTC.

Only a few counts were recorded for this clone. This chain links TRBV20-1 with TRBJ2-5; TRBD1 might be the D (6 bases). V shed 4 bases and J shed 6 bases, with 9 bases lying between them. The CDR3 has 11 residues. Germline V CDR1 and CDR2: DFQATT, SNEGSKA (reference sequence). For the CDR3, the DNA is TGCAGTGCTATACAGGGCCAGACCCAGTACTTC. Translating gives CSAIQGQTQYF.

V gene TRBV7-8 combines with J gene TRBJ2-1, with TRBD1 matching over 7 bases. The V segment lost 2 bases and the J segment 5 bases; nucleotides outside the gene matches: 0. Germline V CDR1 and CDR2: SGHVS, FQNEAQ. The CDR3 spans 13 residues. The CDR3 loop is CASSLQGDNEQFF. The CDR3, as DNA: TGTGCCAGCAGCTTACAGGGGGACAATGAGCAGTTCTTC.

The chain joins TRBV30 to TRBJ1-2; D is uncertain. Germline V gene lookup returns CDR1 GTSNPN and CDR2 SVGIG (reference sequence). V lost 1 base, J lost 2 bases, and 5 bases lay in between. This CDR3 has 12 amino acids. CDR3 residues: CAWSGANYGYTF. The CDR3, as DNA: TGTGCCTGGAGTGGGGCAAACTATGGCTACACCTTC.

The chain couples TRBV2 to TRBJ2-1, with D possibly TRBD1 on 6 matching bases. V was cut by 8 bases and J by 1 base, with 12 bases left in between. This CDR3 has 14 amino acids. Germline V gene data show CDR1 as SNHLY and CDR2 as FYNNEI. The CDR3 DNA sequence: TGTGCCAGCGTACAGGGAATATCCTACAATGAGCAGTTCTTC. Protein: CASVQGISYNEQFF. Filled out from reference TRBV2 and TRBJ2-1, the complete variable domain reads EPEVTQTPSHQVTQMGQEVILRCVPISNHLYFYWYRQILGQKVEFLVSFYNNEISEKSEIFDDQFSVERPDGSNFTLKIRSTKLEDSAMYFCASVQGISYNEQFFGPGTRLTVL.